Presented here are 16 T cell receptor beta chains from one specimen sequenced in a study of cytomegalovirus exposure and HLA in healthy donors. A multiplex PCR was run with 60 Vbeta primers and 13 Jbeta primers. Measured with immunoSEQ multiplex PCR; TCRdb has only the in-frame clones, and not every one. This table has around 150,000 clones, 73% appearing once. Sequenced sample: PBMCs. These receptors came from a human donor in good health.

This chain joins TRBV21-1 and TRBJ2-5; no DNA check was done on the table's D call, TRBD2. TRBV21-1 is an annotated pseudogene. The CDR3 loop spans 15 amino acids. CDR3: CASSKVSVQQETQYF. Here the CDR3 DNA reads TGTGCCAGCAGCAAAGTTAGCGTTCAACAAGAGACCCAGTACTTC.

V usage is TRBV6-6 and J usage is TRBJ1-5, with 9 bases aligning to TRBD1. CDR1 is MNHNY and CDR2 is SVGAGI in the germline V gene (reference sequence). Germline trimming cut 6 bases from V and 5 bases from J; bases unmatched to any gene: 5. The CDR3 is 14 amino acids. Written as DNA, the CDR3 is TGTGCCAGCAGACCTACAGGGGGCGATCAGCCCCAGCATTTT. Its translation is CASRPTGGDQPQHF.

This chain connects TRBV2 to TRBJ2-3; 7 positions match TRBD2. The CDR3 has 13 residues. With V trimmed by 6 bases and J by 6 bases, 6 bases remained unmatched. CDR1 and CDR2 (germline): SNHLY, FYNNEI. This CDR3 is CASSPTSWDTQYF. CDR3 coding DNA: TGTGCCAGCAGCCCGACTAGCTGGGATACGCAGTATTTT.

The V and J genes are TRBV5-6 and TRBJ1-2; 8 nucleotides line up with TRBD1. Germline V gene data show CDR1 as SGHDT and CDR2 as YYEEEE. V lost 2 bases, J lost 4 bases, and 16 bases stayed unmatched. The CDR3 extends over 18 amino acids. The CDR3 spells CASSFDGGTGYPSYGYTF. CDR3 nucleotide sequence: TGTGCCAGCAGCTTCGATGGTGGGACAGGTTATCCTAGCTATGGCTACACCTTC.

Worth noting for this clone: This CDR3 fails to terminate in the conserved phenylalanine or tryptophan, so it likely reflects a read error. The J gene is TRBJ2-3, the V gene TRBV6-1, with TRBD1 as a possible D gene (6 bases). This CDR3 is 15 amino acids long. Germline CDR1 reads MNHNS; CDR2 reads SASEGT. Trimming removed 1 base from V and 0 bases from J, with 8 bases in between. CDR3 in DNA: TGTGCCAGCAGTGAAGTAACAGGGAGCACAGATACGCAGTATCTT. Translated, it gives CASSEVTGSTDTQYL.

V usage is TRBV4-1 and J usage is TRBJ2-7; 10 nucleotides match TRBD2. The V gene end was trimmed by 1 base and the J gene end by 3 bases; junction bases not matched to a gene: 3. The CDR3 runs 15 residues. The germline V gene has CDR1 MGHRA and CDR2 YSYEKL. The CDR3 bases are TGCGCCAGCAGCCAAGGGACTAGCGGAATCTACGAGCAGTACTTC. Residues: CASSQGTSGIYEQYF.

This clone has just a few counts. V gene TRBV5-1 combines with J gene TRBJ1-1; no definite D call. The V end was cut by 4 bases, the J end by 0 bases, with 13 bases between. Germline V lookup: CDR1 SGHRS, CDR2 YFSETQ. The CDR3 has 15 residues. Here the CDR3 reads CASSPRTDVNTEAFF. For the CDR3, the DNA is TGCGCCAGCAGCCCCCGGACTGATGTGAACACTGAAGCTTTCTTT.

The genes are TRBV6-5 and TRBJ1-2, with TRBD1 matching 8 bases. This CDR3 spans 11 amino acids. V was clipped by 6 bases and J by 13 bases; unmatched bases: 7. Germline assignment: CDR1 MNHEY and CDR2 SVGAGI. The CDR3 here is CASRSGDRSTF. In DNA form, the CDR3 reads TGTGCCAGCAGGTCCGGGGACAGGAGCACCTTC.

The gene calls are TRBV9 and TRBJ1-1; D is perhaps TRBD1 (6 bases). The CDR3 runs to 15 residues. Per the germline V gene, CDR1 is SGDLS and CDR2 is YYNGEE. Between the trimmed V and J ends, which lost 0 bases and 7 bases, there was a span of 16 bases. The CDR3: CASSVGGRGGNEAFF. The CDR3 nucleotides read TGTGCCAGCAGCGTAGGGGGCAGGGGTGGGAATGAAGCTTTCTTT.

V usage is TRBV9 and J usage is TRBJ2-5; 12 positions match TRBD1. Per germline, CDR1 SGDLS and CDR2 YYNGEE. The junction had 4 bases not matched to a gene; V was cut back by 2 bases and J by 5 bases. This CDR3 spans 15 amino acids. Here the CDR3 DNA reads TGTGCCAGCAGCGTGGGGACAGGGGGCTGGGAGACCCAGTACTTC. It is translated as CASSVGTGGWETQYF.

A few counts support this clone. The chain uses TRBV2 and TRBJ2-2; tentative D call: TRBD1 (5 bases). Trimming took 2 bases from V and 0 from J, leaving 10 bases between them. The CDR3 totals 16 residues. Germline CDR1 SNHLY, CDR2 FYNNEI. The DNA of the CDR3 is TGTGCCAGCAGTGAACAACAGGACCCGAACACCGGGGAGCTGTTTTTT. Translated: CASSEQQDPNTGELFF.

The sample holds a few counts of this clone. The chain joins TRBV5-1 to TRBJ2-1, with TRBD2 identical over 7 bases. The CDR3 consists of 15 residues. Germline assignment: CDR1 SGHRS and CDR2 YFSETQ. V was clipped by 5 bases and J by 0 bases; unmatched bases: 5. CDR3 residues: CASSGDYSSYNEQFF. The CDR3, as DNA: TGCGCCAGCAGTGGGGACTACAGCTCCTACAATGAGCAGTTCTTC.

The chain combines TRBV10-3 with TRBJ2-5, with D maybe TRBD1 (6 bases). Germline CDR1 reads ENHRY; CDR2 reads SYGVKD. This CDR3 has 15 amino acids. V lost 2 bases and J 0 bases, leaving 10 bases between the germline ends. The CDR3 spells CAISERDRYQETQYF. CDR3 bases: TGTGCCATCAGTGAGCGCGACAGGTACCAAGAGACCCAGTACTTC.

The chain uses TRBV4-2 and TRBJ2-1, with 8 bases identical to TRBD2. V was clipped by 4 bases and J by 7 bases; unmatched bases: 15. This CDR3 has 17 amino acids. Germline V gene data show CDR1 as LGHNA and CDR2 as YNFKEQ. The CDR3 loop is CASSRTLGLASGNEQFF. CDR3 in DNA: TGTGCCAGCAGCCGAACCCTTGGACTAGCCTCTGGGAATGAGCAGTTCTTC.

The chain carries TRBV29-1 and TRBJ2-7; 9 bases line up with TRBD2. Germline CDR1 and CDR2: SQVTM and ANQGSEA. The trim removed 3 bases at V and 4 bases at J, leaving 4 bases unmatched. The CDR3 is 13 residues long. As DNA, the CDR3 is TGCAGCGTTGACGCGGGAGGGGGATACGAGCAGTACTTC. This encodes CSVDAGGGYEQYF.

This clone has just a few counts. The rearrangement uses TRBV21-1 and TRBJ2-7; the table's D gene call, TRBD2, was not cross checked with the DNA. TRBV21-1 is labeled a pseudogene. CDR3 length equals 17 residues. The CDR3 loop is CASSNPAPSGVSYEQYF. CDR3 nucleotides: TGTGCCAGCAGCAACCCTGCCCCTAGCGGGGTCTCCTACGAGCAGTACTTC.